One and the same sample provided the 6 T cell receptor beta chains below, sequenced in a study of T cells in Graves' hyperthyroidism and ophthalmopathy. It was RNA transcripts that yielded the amplified TCR beta CDR3 regions. The HTBI primer set was used in a first-round RT-PCR of the TCR CDR3. TCRdb re-derived calls from the multiplex PCR reads in MiXCR, one entry per CDR3 protein. The profile shows about 720,000 distinct CDR3 sequences, roughly a sixth of them singletons. The specimen was blood. The receptor set was obtained from a woman between 45 and 60 years old with Graves' hyperthyroidism that later progressed to Graves' ophthalmopathy.

This clonotype has more than one count but fewer than ten. The chain is built from TRBV12-3 or TRBV12-4 and TRBJ1-6, with TRBD1 matching over 7 bases. Trimming removed 3 bases from V and 7 bases from J; junction bases left unmatched: 12. This CDR3 is built from 17 residues. CDR3 DNA: TGTGCCAGCAGTTTCTTAACCAGACTGACAGGGAATTCACCCCTCCACTTT. This codes for CASSFLTRLTGNSPLHF.

A few counts support this clonotype. The J gene is TRBJ2-3, the V gene TRBV19, with a possible D match to TRBD1 (6 bases). Trimming cost V 6 bases and J 0 bases, with 19 bases left between them. The CDR3 has 17 residues. Germline V gene data show CDR1 as LNHDA and CDR2 as SQIVND (reference sequence). CDR3 coding DNA: TGTGCCAGTAGACAGGACCCAGGGGTGGATAGCACAGATACGCAGTATTTT. Translation: CASRQDPGVDSTDTQYF.

This clonotype was detected ten times or more. This sequence joins TRBV30 and TRBJ1-1; the D is unclear. V was trimmed by 0 bases and J by 3 bases, leaving 5 bases between them. CDR1 and CDR2 from the germline V gene are GTSNPN and SVGIG (reference sequence). This CDR3 region has 12 residues. The CDR3 nucleotides read TGTGCCTGGAGTGTCCTGGACACTGAAGCTTTCTTT. This gives the protein CAWSVLDTEAFF.

CDR3 amino acids: CASSSKNRENEQFF. The CDR3 bases are TGTGCCAGCAGCTCCAAGAACAGGGAAAATGAGCAGTTCTTC. This rearrangement joins TRBV5-4 to TRBJ2-1, with a weak D call TRBD1 (6 bases). The germline CDR1 and CDR2 sequences are SGHNT and YYREEE (reference sequence). Trimming left V 3 bases short and J 7 bases short, with 14 bases between. The CDR3 covers 14 residues.

This clonotype came up many times. Relative to the germline gene, one junction end is altered; a read error may explain this. This chain uses TRBV5-1 with TRBJ2-3; 7 bases are shared with TRBD1. The V gene's germline CDR1 is SGHRS and CDR2 YFSETQ. The CDR3 runs 15 residues. CDR3 sequence (DNA): TGTGCCAGCAGCCTACGACAGGGTAGCACAGATACGCAGTATTTT. This encodes CASSLRQGSTDTQYF. The full variable domain, its missing parts supplied by reference TRBV5-1 and TRBJ2-3, is KAGVTQTPRYLIKTRGQQVTLSCSPISGHRSVSWYQQTPGQGLQFLFEYFSETQRNKGNFPGRFSGRQFSNSRSEMNVSTLELGDSALYLCASSLRQGSTDTQYFGPGTRLTVL.

The V gene is TRBV7-9, the J gene TRBJ2-5; either TRBD1 or TRBD2 may supply D (5 bases each). The CDR3 has 17 residues. Germline CDR1 is SEHNR and CDR2 is FQNEAQ (reference sequence). Trimming removed 1 base at V and 5 bases at J, with 20 bases between. CDR3 sequence reads: CASSLGWGSDEGETQYF. Here the CDR3 DNA reads TGTGCCAGCAGCTTAGGGTGGGGGAGTGACGAGGGGGAGACCCAGTACTTC.